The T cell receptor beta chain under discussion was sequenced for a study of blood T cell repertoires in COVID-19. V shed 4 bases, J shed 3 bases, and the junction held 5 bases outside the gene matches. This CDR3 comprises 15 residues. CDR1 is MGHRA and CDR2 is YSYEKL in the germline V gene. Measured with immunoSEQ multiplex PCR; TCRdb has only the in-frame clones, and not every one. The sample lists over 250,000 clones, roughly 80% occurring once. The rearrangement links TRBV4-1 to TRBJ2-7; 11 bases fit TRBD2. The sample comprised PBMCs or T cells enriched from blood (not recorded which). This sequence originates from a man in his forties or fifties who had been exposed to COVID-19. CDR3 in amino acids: CASSLRLAGIYEQYF. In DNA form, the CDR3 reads TGCGCCAGCAGCCTCAGACTAGCGGGAATCTACGAGCAGTACTTC.